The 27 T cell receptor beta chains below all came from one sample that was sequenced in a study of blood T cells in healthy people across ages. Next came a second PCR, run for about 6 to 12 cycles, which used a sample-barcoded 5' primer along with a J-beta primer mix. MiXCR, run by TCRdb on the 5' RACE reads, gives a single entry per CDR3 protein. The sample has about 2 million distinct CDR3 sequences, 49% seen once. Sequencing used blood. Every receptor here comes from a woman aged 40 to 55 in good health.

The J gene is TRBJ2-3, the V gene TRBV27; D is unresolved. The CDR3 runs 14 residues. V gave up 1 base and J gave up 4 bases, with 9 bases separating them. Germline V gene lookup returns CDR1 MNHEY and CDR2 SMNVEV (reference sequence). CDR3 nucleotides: TGTGCCAGCAGTTTATTATTAGATTCAGATACGCAGTATTTT. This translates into CASSLLLDSDTQYF.

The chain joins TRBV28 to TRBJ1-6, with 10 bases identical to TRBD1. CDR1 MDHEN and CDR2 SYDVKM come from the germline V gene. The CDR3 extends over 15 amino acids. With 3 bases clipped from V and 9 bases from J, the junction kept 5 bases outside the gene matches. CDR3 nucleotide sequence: TGTGCCAGCAGTTTCGCGACAGGGGGCAGTTCACCCCTCCACTTT. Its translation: CASSFATGGSSPLHF.

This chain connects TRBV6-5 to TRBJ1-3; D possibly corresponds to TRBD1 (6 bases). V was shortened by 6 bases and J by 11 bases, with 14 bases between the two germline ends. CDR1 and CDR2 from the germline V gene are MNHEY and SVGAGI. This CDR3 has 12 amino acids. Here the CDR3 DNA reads TGTGCCAGCAGCATACAGGGAGGTGCCATATATTTT. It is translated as CASSIQGGAIYF.

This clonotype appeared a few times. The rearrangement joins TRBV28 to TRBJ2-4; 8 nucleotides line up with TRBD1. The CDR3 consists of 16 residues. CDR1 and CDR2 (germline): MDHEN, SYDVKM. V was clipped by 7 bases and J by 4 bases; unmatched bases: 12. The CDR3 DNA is TGTGCCAGCACCCCTCGGTCGGGACAGGTTAAAAACATTCAGTACTTC. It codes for CASTPRSGQVKNIQYF.

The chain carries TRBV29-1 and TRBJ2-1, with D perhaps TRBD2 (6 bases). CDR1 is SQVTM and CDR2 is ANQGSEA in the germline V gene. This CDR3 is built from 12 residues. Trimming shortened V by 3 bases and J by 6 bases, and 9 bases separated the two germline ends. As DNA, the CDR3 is TGCAGCGTTGAGTGGGGGGTCAATGAGCAGTTCTTC. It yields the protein CSVEWGVNEQFF.

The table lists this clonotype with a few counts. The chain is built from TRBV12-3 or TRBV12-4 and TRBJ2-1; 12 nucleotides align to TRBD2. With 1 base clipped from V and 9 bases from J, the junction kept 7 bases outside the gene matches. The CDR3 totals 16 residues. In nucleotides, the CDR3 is TGTGCCAGCAGTTTAGTACTAGCGGGGGGTGATGGTGAGCAGTTCTTC. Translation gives CASSLVLAGGDGEQFF.

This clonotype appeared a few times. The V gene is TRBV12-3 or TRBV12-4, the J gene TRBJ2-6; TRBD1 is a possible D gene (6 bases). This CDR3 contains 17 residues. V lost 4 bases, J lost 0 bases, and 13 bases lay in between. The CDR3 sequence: CASSSGARPSGANVLTF. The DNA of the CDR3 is TGTGCCAGCAGTTCAGGGGCCCGTCCCTCTGGGGCCAACGTCCTGACTTTC.

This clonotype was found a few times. CDR3 in DNA: TGTGCCAGCAGCCCCCTAGAAGCTAACTATGGCTACACCTTC. This translates into CASSPLEANYGYTF. The rearrangement links TRBV7-2 to TRBJ1-2; D is unresolved. The CDR3 totals 14 residues. Trimming took off 5 bases at V and 0 bases at J, with 10 bases between the two ends. Germline V gene data show CDR1 as SGHTA and CDR2 as FQGNSA.

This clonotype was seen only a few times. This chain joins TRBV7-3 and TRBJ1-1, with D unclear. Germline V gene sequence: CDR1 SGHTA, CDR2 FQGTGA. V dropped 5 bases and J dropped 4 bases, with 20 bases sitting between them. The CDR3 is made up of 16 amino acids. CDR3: CASSPKPHTSGTEAFF. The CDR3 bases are TGTGCCAGCAGCCCCAAGCCCCACACCTCCGGCACTGAAGCTTTCTTT.

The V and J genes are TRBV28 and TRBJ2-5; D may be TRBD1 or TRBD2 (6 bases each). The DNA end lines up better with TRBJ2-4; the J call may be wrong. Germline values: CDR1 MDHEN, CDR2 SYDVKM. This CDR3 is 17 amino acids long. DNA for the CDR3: TGTGCCAGCAGTTTATATTCCGGGGGCTCTGCCAAAAACATTCAGTACTTC. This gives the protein CASSLYSGGSAKNIQYF.

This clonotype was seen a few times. CDR3: CASSLIGTGSYNEQFF. Written as DNA, the CDR3 is TGTGCCAGCAGCTTAATCGGTACAGGGTCCTACAATGAGCAGTTCTTC. The chain links TRBV11-1 to TRBJ2-1; maybe TRBD1 (6 bases). CDR3 length: 16 residues. V was pared by 2 bases and J by 1 base, with 12 bases between. Germline V lookup: CDR1 SGHAT, CDR2 FQDESV (reference sequence).

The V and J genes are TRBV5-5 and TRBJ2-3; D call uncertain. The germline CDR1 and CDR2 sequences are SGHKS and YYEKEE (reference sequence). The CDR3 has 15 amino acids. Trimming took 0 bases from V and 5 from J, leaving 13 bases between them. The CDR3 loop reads CASSLGQPWVDTQYF. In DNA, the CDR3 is TGTGCCAGCAGCTTGGGACAACCTTGGGTAGATACGCAGTATTTT.

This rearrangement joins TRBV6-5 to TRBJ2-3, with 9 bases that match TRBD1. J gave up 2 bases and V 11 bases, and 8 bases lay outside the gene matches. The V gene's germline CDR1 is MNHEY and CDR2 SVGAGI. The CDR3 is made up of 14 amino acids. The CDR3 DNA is TGTGCCGCCCGGAGGGACAGGGTCACAGATACGCAGTATTTT. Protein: CAARRDRVTDTQYF.

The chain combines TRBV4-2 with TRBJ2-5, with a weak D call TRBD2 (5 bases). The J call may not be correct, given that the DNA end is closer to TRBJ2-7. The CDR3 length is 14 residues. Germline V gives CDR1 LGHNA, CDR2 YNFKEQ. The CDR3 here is CASSPAFGDYEQYF. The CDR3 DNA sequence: TGTGCCAGCAGCCCGGCCTTCGGGGACTACGAGCAGTACTTC.

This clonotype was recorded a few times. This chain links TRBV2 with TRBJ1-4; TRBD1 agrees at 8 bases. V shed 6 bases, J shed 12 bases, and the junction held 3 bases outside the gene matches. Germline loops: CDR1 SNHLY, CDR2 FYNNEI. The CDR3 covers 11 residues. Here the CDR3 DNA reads TGTGCCAGCAGAGACAGGGGAGAACTGTTTTTT. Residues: CASRDRGELFF.

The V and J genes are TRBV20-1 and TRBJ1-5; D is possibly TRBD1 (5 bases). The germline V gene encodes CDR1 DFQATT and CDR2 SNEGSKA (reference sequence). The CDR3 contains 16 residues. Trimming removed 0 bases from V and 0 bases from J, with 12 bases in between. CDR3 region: CSARDPGEYSNQPQHF. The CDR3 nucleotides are TGCAGTGCTAGAGATCCGGGGGAGTATAGCAATCAGCCCCAGCATTTT.

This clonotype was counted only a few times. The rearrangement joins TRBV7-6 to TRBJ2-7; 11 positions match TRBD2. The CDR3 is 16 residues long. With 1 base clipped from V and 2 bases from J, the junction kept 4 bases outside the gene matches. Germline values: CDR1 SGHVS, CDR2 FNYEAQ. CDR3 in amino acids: CASSLGPSGGTYEQYF. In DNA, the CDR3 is TGTGCCAGCAGCTTAGGACCTAGCGGGGGGACCTACGAGCAGTACTTC.

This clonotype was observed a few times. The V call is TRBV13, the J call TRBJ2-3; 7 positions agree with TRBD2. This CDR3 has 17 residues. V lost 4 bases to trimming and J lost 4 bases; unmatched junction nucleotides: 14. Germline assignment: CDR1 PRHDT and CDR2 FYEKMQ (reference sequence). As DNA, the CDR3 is TGTGCCAGCAGCTCCGGACTAGAAGGGATCCTTCCAGATACGCAGTATTTT. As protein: CASSSGLEGILPDTQYF. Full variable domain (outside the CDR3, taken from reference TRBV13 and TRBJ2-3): AAGVIQSPRHLIKEKRETATLKCYPIPRHDTVYWYQQGPGQDPQFLISFYEKMQSDKGSIPDRFSAQQFSDYHSELNMSSLELGDSALYFCASSSGLEGILPDTQYFGPGTRLTVL.

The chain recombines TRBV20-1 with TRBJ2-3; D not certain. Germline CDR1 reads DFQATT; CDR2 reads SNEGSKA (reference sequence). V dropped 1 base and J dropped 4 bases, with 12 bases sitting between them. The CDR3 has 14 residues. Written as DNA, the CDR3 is TGCAGTGCTAGAGGGGGAAAGAGTGCAGATACGCAGTATTTT. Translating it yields CSARGGKSADTQYF.

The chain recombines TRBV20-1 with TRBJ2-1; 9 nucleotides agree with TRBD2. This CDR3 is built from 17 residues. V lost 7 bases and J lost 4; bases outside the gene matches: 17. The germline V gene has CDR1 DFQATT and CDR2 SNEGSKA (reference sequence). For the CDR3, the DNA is TGCAGTGTTCCGGACGCGGGGGGGCTTAAACATTACAATGAGCAGTTCTTC. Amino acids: CSVPDAGGLKHYNEQFF.

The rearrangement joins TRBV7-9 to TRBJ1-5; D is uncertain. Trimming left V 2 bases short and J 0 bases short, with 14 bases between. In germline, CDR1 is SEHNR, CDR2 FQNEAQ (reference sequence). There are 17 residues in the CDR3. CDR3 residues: CASSLSAHRDSNQPQHF. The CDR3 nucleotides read TGTGCCAGCAGCTTAAGTGCTCATCGAGATAGCAATCAGCCCCAGCATTTT.

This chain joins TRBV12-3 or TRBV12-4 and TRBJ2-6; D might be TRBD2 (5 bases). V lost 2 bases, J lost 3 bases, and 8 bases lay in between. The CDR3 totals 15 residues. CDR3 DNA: TGTGCCAGCAGTTTAAGAGGGTTTGGGGCCAACGTCCTGACTTTC. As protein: CASSLRGFGANVLTF.

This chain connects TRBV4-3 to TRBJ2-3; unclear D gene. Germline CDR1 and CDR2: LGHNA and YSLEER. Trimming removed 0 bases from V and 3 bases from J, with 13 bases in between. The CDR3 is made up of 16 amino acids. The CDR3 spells CASSQDLSAGTDTQYF. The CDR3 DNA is TGCGCCAGCAGCCAAGATTTGAGCGCCGGAACAGATACGCAGTATTTT.

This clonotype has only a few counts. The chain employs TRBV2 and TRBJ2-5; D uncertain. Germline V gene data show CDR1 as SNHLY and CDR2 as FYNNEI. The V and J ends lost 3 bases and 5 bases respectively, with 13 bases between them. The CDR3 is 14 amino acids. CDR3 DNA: TGTGCCAGCAGTGATTGGACCGCGAGGGAGACCCAGTACTTC. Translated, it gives CASSDWTARETQYF.

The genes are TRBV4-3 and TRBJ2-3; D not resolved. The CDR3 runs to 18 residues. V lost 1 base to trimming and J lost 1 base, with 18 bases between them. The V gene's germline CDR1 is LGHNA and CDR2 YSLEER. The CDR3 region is CASSQVLIPGEGTDTQYF. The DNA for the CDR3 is TGCGCCAGCAGCCAAGTCCTAATCCCGGGCGAAGGCACAGATACGCAGTATTTT.

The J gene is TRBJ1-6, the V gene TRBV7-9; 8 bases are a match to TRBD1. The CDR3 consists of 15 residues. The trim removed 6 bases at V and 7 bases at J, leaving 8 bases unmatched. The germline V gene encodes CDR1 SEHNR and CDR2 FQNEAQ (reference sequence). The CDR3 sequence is CASRNGQGGNSPLHF. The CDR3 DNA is TGTGCCAGCAGAAATGGACAGGGCGGCAATTCACCCCTCCACTTT.

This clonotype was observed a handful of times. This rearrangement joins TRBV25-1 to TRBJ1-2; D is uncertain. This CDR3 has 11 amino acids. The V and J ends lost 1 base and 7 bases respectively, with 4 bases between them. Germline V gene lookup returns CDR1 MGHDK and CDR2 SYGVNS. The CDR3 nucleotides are TGTGCCAGCAGTGAATTGAGTGGCTACACCTTC. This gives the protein CASSELSGYTF.